These 15 T cell receptor beta chains came from one sample sequenced in a study of blood T cell repertoires in COVID-19. Data came from immunoSEQ multiplex PCR; TCRdb stores just in-frame clones and leaves some out. Among 250,000 to 300,000 clones listed, roughly 86% were seen once. Source material: peripheral blood. All receptors derive from a woman in her twenties or thirties with COVID-19, enrolled during active disease.

The gene calls are TRBV27 and TRBJ2-7, with 10 bases fitting TRBD2. V was clipped by 2 bases and J by 6 bases; unmatched bases: 7. Germline V gives CDR1 MNHEY, CDR2 SMNVEV (reference sequence). This CDR3 contains 15 residues. Here the CDR3 reads CASSLMASGGSEQYF. The CDR3 bases are TGTGCCAGCAGTTTAATGGCTAGCGGGGGAAGCGAGCAGTACTTC.

The rearrangement joins TRBV3-1 (or the pseudogene TRBV3-2) to TRBJ1-2, with D possibly TRBD1 on 6 matching bases. V gave up 2 bases and J gave up 6 bases, with 19 bases separating them. This CDR3 contains 16 residues. CDR1 LGHDT and CDR2 YNNKEL come from the germline V gene (reference sequence). CDR3 sequence (DNA): TGTGCCAGCAGCCAACTAATTACCGGGACAACAGATGGCTACACCTTC. Residues: CASSQLITGTTDGYTF.

This chain joins TRBV10-3 and TRBJ1-5; a possible D gene is TRBD1 (5 bases). Germline-derived CDR1 and CDR2 are ENHRY and SYGVKD. This CDR3 spans 13 amino acids. V was pared by 4 bases and J by 6 bases, with 10 bases between. CDR3 protein: CAISAETVQPQHF. CDR3 in DNA: TGTGCCATCAGTGCCGAGACAGTTCAGCCCCAGCATTTT.

The chain has TRBV6-5 and TRBJ1-5; weak D call: TRBD1 (5 bases). V was trimmed by 5 bases and J by 7 bases, leaving 18 bases between them. The CDR3 is 15 amino acids. Germline V gene data show CDR1 as MNHEY and CDR2 as SVGAGI. CDR3 sequence (DNA): TGTGCCAGCAGTCCGCAGGGAATGGGGATGCAGCCCCAGCATTTT. It encodes CASSPQGMGMQPQHF.

The rearrangement joins TRBV6-5 to TRBJ2-5, with D possibly matching TRBD2 (7 bases). V lost 4 bases to trimming and J lost 4 bases, with 19 bases between them. From germline, CDR1 is MNHEY and CDR2 SVGAGI. CDR3 length equals 16 residues. CDR3 protein: CASSLGGGAVPETQYF. The DNA for the CDR3 is TGTGCCAGCAGTTTGGGGGGGGGCGCCGTCCCAGAGACCCAGTACTTC.

The rearrangement joins TRBV9 to TRBJ1-1; D remains unclear. Germline loops: CDR1 SGDLS, CDR2 YYNGEE. The CDR3 extends over 14 amino acids. Trimming shortened V by 0 bases and J by 0 bases, and 6 bases separated the two germline ends. The chain's CDR3 is CASSVAGMNTEAFF. CDR3 bases: TGTGCCAGCAGCGTAGCGGGAATGAACACTGAAGCTTTCTTT.

The chain is built from TRBV27 and TRBJ2-3; 9 bases match TRBD1. V shed 2 bases, J shed 3 bases, and the junction held 3 bases outside the gene matches. The CDR3 contains 15 residues. Germline-derived CDR1 and CDR2 are MNHEY and SMNVEV (reference sequence). CDR3 amino acids: CASSLRTGATDTQYF. CDR3 nucleotide sequence: TGTGCCAGCAGTTTACGGACAGGGGCAACAGATACGCAGTATTTT.

V and J are TRBV19 and TRBJ2-3; D remains ambiguous. V lost 10 bases to trimming and J lost 0 bases, with 23 bases between them. Germline CDR1 is LNHDA and CDR2 is SQIVND (reference sequence). The CDR3 has 17 residues. The DNA for the CDR3 is TGTGCCACCACCCAGAATTTCCCGCCTTGGAGCACAGATACGCAGTATTTT. This encodes CATTQNFPPWSTDTQYF.

This chain links TRBV5-4 with TRBJ2-1; D is possibly TRBD1 (6 bases). The V gene lost 9 bases and the J gene lost 1 base, with 20 bases spanning the gap. The germline CDR1 and CDR2 sequences are SGHNT and YYREEE (reference sequence). The CDR3 sequence is 16 residues long. The CDR3 region has the DNA TGTGCCACCACGGGTTGGGAAGGGGGTTCCTACAATGAGCAGTTCTTC. Protein sequence: CATTGWEGGSYNEQFF.

V is TRBV4-1 and J is TRBJ2-7; no clear D gene. CDR3 size: 16 residues. CDR1 is MGHRA, CDR2 YSYEKL, per germline. The V and J ends lost 6 bases and 5 bases respectively, with 23 bases between them. The CDR3 nucleotides read TGCGCCAGCAGTCCCTCAACTGAAATAATGTCGGACGAGCAGTACTTC. Translating gives CASSPSTEIMSDEQYF.

The J gene is TRBJ2-3, the V gene TRBV13; TRBD2 aligns across 11 bases. Germline loops: CDR1 PRHDT, CDR2 FYEKMQ (reference sequence). This CDR3 spans 17 amino acids. The ends lost 3 bases at V and 0 bases at J; junction bases unmatched: 5. The CDR3 here is CASSLTSGAGSTDTQYF. As DNA, the CDR3 is TGTGCCAGCAGCTTGACTAGCGGGGCCGGGAGCACAGATACGCAGTATTTT.

The chain carries TRBV7-7 and TRBJ2-1; 10 bases agree with TRBD2. V dropped 5 bases and J dropped 2; count of bases not matched to a gene: 3. This CDR3 has 15 amino acids. From germline, CDR1 is SSHAT and CDR2 FNYEAQ (reference sequence). In nucleotides, the CDR3 is TGTGCCAGCAGCCCAGGACTAGCGGCCTACAATGAGCAGTTCTTC. Protein: CASSPGLAAYNEQFF.

The chain joins TRBV14 to TRBJ2-5; TRBD2 matches 7 bases. The CDR3 sequence is 14 residues long. V gave up 4 bases and J gave up 2 bases; unmatched junction bases: 4. Germline lookup yields CDR1 SGHDN and CDR2 FVKESK. The CDR3, as DNA: TGTGCCAGCAGCCGCAGCGGGGTTCAAGAGACCCAGTACTTC. It yields the protein CASSRSGVQETQYF.

V usage is TRBV2 and J usage is TRBJ2-3; 7 nucleotides align to TRBD2. The CDR3 runs 16 residues. CDR1 and CDR2 (germline): SNHLY, FYNNEI. V was clipped by 1 base and J by 2 bases; unmatched bases: 6. The CDR3 DNA is TGTGCCAGCAGTGAAGGGGACTACCTCTTCACAGATACGCAGTATTTT. Its protein is CASSEGDYLFTDTQYF.

V and J are TRBV2 and TRBJ2-3; maybe TRBD1 (7 bases). The CDR3 length is 15 residues. The ends were cut back, 8 bases at V and 3 bases at J, with 18 bases in the middle. CDR1 is SNHLY, CDR2 FYNNEI, per germline. CDR3 sequence (DNA): TGTGCCAGCCATCAACAGGGGACTGGAACAGATACGCAGTATTTT. Residues: CASHQQGTGTDTQYF. The variable domain in full, with the rest retrieved from reference TRBV2 and TRBJ2-3, is EPEVTQTPSHQVTQMGQEVILRCVPISNHLYFYWYRQILGQKVEFLVSFYNNEISEKSEIFDDQFSVERPDGSNFTLKIRSTKLEDSAMYFCASHQQGTGTDTQYFGPGTRLTVL.